The 25 T cell receptor beta chains reported below all come from one sample, sequenced in a study of T cells in Graves' hyperthyroidism and ophthalmopathy. RNA transcripts provided the source from which TCR beta CDR3 regions were amplified. The TCR CDR3 was amplified in a first-round RT-PCR using the HTBI primer set. TCRdb re-called the multiplex PCR reads through MiXCR, storing one row per CDR3 protein. The sample holds 560,000 or so distinct CDR3 sequences, about 20% seen once. The specimen was blood. The receptors stem from a middle-aged man with Graves' ophthalmopathy.

The rearrangement links TRBV20-1 to TRBJ2-3; the D gene is possibly TRBD2 (6 bases). The germline gives CDR1 DFQATT, CDR2 SNEGSKA (reference sequence). The CDR3 consists of 15 residues. Trimming removed 5 bases at V and 6 bases at J, with 21 bases between. Here the CDR3 reads CSALHWAGKLDTQYF. CDR3 nucleotides: TGCAGTGCTCTCCACTGGGCGGGAAAGCTCGATACGCAGTATTTT.

A few counts support this clonotype. This chain joins TRBV5-8 and TRBJ2-7, with D unclear. Trimming shortened V by 2 bases and J by 7 bases, and 4 bases separated the two germline ends. The CDR3 totals 10 residues. Germline V gene data show CDR1 as SGHTS and CDR2 as YDEGEE. The chain's CDR3 is CASSFGEQYF. The CDR3 bases are TGTGCCAGCAGCTTCGGGGAGCAGTACTTC.

This clonotype was observed a few times. This chain uses TRBV30 with TRBJ2-3, with D possibly being TRBD1 or TRBD2 (6 bases each). V was pared by 0 bases and J by 1 base, with 14 bases between. CDR1 is GTSNPN, CDR2 SVGIG, per germline (reference sequence). The CDR3 loop spans 16 amino acids. The CDR3 here is CAWSVYGGPRTDTQYF. For the CDR3, the DNA is TGTGCCTGGAGTGTATACGGGGGCCCCCGCACAGATACGCAGTATTTT.

CDR3 protein: CASSSAIDGSGNTIYF. CDR3 bases: TGCGCCAGCAGCTCCGCAATTGACGGTTCTGGAAACACCATATATTTT. The chain recombines TRBV5-1 with TRBJ1-3; no firm D call. Germline values: CDR1 SGHRS, CDR2 YFSETQ. V lost 3 bases and J 1 base, leaving 14 bases between the germline ends. The CDR3 is 16 residues long. Looking up the rest from reference TRBV5-1 and TRBJ1-3 gives the full variable domain: KAGVTQTPRYLIKTRGQQVTLSCSPISGHRSVSWYQQTPGQGLQFLFEYFSETQRNKGNFPGRFSGRQFSNSRSEMNVSTLELGDSALYLCASSSAIDGSGNTIYFGEGSWLTVV.

This clonotype showed up just a few times. This chain joins TRBV7-2 and TRBJ2-5; 7 positions match TRBD2. This CDR3 region has 16 residues. The ends lost 1 base at V and 2 bases at J; junction bases unmatched: 7. Germline V gene sequence: CDR1 SGHTA, CDR2 FQGNSA. CDR3 protein: CASSLGGSSGQETQYF. DNA of the CDR3: TGTGCCAGCAGCTTAGGAGGATCTAGCGGACAAGAGACCCAGTACTTC.

This clonotype was picked up a small number of times. The chain recombines TRBV5-6 with TRBJ2-3; 13 bases match TRBD2. This CDR3 has 18 residues. Trimming removed 0 bases from V and 4 bases from J; junction bases left unmatched: 8. Germline assignment: CDR1 SGHDT and CDR2 YYEEEE. CDR3 coding DNA: TGTGCCAGCAGCTTGGTACTAGCGGGGGGGAAGCGAGCAGATACGCAGTATTTT. Residues: CASSLVLAGGKRADTQYF.

The V gene is TRBV5-1, the J gene TRBJ2-3; either TRBD1 or TRBD2 may supply D (5 bases each). The CDR3 is made up of 14 amino acids. V lost 2 bases and J lost 5, with 12 bases in between. Germline-derived CDR1 and CDR2 are SGHRS and YFSETQ. The CDR3: CASSLGTRGDTQYF. CDR3 nucleotide sequence: TGCGCCAGCAGCTTAGGGACGAGGGGAGATACGCAGTATTTT.

This clonotype has at least ten counts. V and J are TRBV2 and TRBJ1-1; D gene unclear. Trimming cost V 8 bases and J 3 bases, with 19 bases left between them. CDR3 size: 15 residues. The V gene's germline CDR1 is SNHLY and CDR2 FYNNEI. The CDR3 nucleotides read TGTGCCAGCTCTACCAGGCCACCCGGAGACACTGAAGCTTTCTTT. The encoded protein is CASSTRPPGDTEAFF.

This chain links TRBV7-9 with TRBJ2-7; 7 nucleotides agree with TRBD1. There are 15 residues in the CDR3. Germline V CDR1 and CDR2: SEHNR, FQNEAQ (reference sequence). V lost 6 bases and J lost 2; bases outside the gene matches: 10. The CDR3 DNA reads TGTGCCAGCAGTCATACAGGGGACAGCCCCTACGAGCAGTACTTC. Amino acids: CASSHTGDSPYEQYF.

The rearrangement uses TRBV7-8 and TRBJ2-3, with D possibly called TRBD1 or TRBD2 (5 bases each). The V gene's germline CDR1 is SGHVS and CDR2 FQNEAQ. The CDR3 is 16 amino acids. V dropped 2 bases and J dropped 0 bases, with 12 bases sitting between them. CDR3 sequence: CASSLYGGVSTDTQYF. For the CDR3, the DNA is TGTGCCAGCAGCTTATATGGGGGAGTTAGCACAGATACGCAGTATTTT.

This clonotype came up a few times. The chain combines TRBV30 with TRBJ2-6, with D tentatively TRBD1 or TRBD2 (5 bases each). CDR1 and CDR2 (germline): GTSNPN, SVGIG (reference sequence). The CDR3 is 15 amino acids. V was shortened by 3 bases and J by 3 bases, with 12 bases between the two germline ends. This CDR3 reads CAWSAGTGGANVLTF. The DNA for the CDR3 is TGTGCCTGGAGCGCAGGGACCGGTGGGGCCAACGTCCTGACTTTC.

The chain combines TRBV10-3 with TRBJ2-2; D is unclear. V was pared by 0 bases and J by 2 bases, with 10 bases between. CDR1 and CDR2 from the germline V gene are ENHRY and SYGVKD. This CDR3 spans 16 amino acids. CDR3 coding DNA: TGTGCCATCAGTGAGTCGAGCGCCCTTAACACCGGGGAGCTGTTTTTT. This sequence encodes CAISESSALNTGELFF.

This clonotype was counted many times. The V and J genes are TRBV7-9 and TRBJ1-1; D is possibly TRBD1 (5 bases). Looked up from germline, CDR1 is SEHNR and CDR2 is FQNEAQ (reference sequence). Between the trimmed V and J ends, which lost 4 bases and 0 bases, there was a span of 6 bases. The CDR3 runs 13 residues. In DNA, the CDR3 is TGTGCCAGCAGCTCGACAGTGAACACTGAAGCTTTCTTT. Its protein is CASSSTVNTEAFF.

V and J are TRBV5-1 and TRBJ2-5; 7 bases match TRBD1. Trimming cost V 4 bases and J 3 bases; bases outside gene matches: 6. Germline assignment: CDR1 SGHRS and CDR2 YFSETQ. The CDR3 length is 14 residues. CDR3 in amino acids: CASSPPGTEETQYF. CDR3 nucleotides: TGCGCCAGCAGCCCACCCGGGACAGAAGAGACCCAGTACTTC.

The chain carries TRBV25-1 and TRBJ2-1, with TRBD2 matching 15 bases. V shed 5 bases, J shed 8 bases, and the junction held 13 bases outside the gene matches. Germline V gene lookup returns CDR1 MGHDK and CDR2 SYGVNS. The CDR3 covers 18 residues. The CDR3 is CASSSQEGLAGGPHEQFF. The CDR3 nucleotides are TGTGCCAGCAGTTCGCAAGAAGGACTAGCGGGAGGGCCCCATGAGCAGTTCTTC.

This clonotype appeared many times. The rearrangement uses TRBV30 and TRBJ2-1, with D perhaps matching TRBD2 (7 bases). V dropped 3 bases and J dropped 0 bases, with 9 bases sitting between them. The CDR3 spans 14 residues. Germline V gene lookup returns CDR1 GTSNPN and CDR2 SVGIG (reference sequence). The CDR3: CAWSGGRSYNEQFF. As DNA, the CDR3 is TGTGCCTGGAGCGGGGGGCGCTCCTACAATGAGCAGTTCTTC.

The rearrangement uses TRBV3-1 and TRBJ1-1; no reliable D call. CDR3 length equals 14 residues. V lost 3 bases and J lost 1, with 9 bases in between. CDR1 is LGHDT and CDR2 is YNNKEL in the germline V gene (reference sequence). CDR3 DNA: TGTGCCAGCAGCCACGGGTTCGGGAACACTGAAGCTTTCTTT. It yields the protein CASSHGFGNTEAFF.

The sample holds a few counts of this clonotype. This rearrangement joins TRBV7-8 to TRBJ2-7, with D unclear. Germline assignment: CDR1 SGHVS and CDR2 FQNEAQ. The V and J ends lost 1 base and 3 bases respectively, with 13 bases between them. The CDR3 runs to 15 residues. Here the CDR3 DNA reads TGTGCCAGCAGCTTAGTTGGCGACCTAGGCTACGAGCAGTACTTC. This translates into CASSLVGDLGYEQYF.

This clonotype has at least ten counts. CDR3 loop: CAWSRDSSYEQYF. CDR3 nucleotides: TGTGCCTGGAGCCGGGACAGTTCCTACGAGCAGTACTTC. V is TRBV30 and J is TRBJ2-7; 7 positions agree with TRBD1. Trimming cost V 3 bases and J 1 base; bases outside gene matches: 3. The CDR3 runs to 13 residues. The germline gives CDR1 GTSNPN, CDR2 SVGIG (reference sequence).

The chain carries TRBV29-1 and TRBJ2-2; 10 nucleotides line up with TRBD2. The V segment lost 7 bases and the J segment 1 base; nucleotides outside the gene matches: 9. The CDR3 extends over 16 amino acids. Germline CDR1 SQVTM, CDR2 ANQGSEA. The CDR3 region is CSALSPSGGNTGELFF. DNA for the CDR3: TGCAGCGCTCTCTCCCCTAGCGGGGGGAACACCGGGGAGCTGTTTTTT.

Regarding this clonotype: Given a far larger clone just one base away, this is likely a sequencing read error. The gene calls are TRBV11-2 and TRBJ2-1; D call uncertain. The germline CDR1 and CDR2 sequences are SGHAT and FQNNGV. The CDR3 totals 12 residues. CDR3 DNA: TGTGCCAGCAGCTTAGTAAGCAATGAGCAGTCCTTC. It encodes CASSLVSNEQSF.

J is TRBJ2-7 and V is TRBV4-3; 7 positions match TRBD2. This CDR3 comprises 17 residues. Germline assignment: CDR1 LGHNA and CDR2 YSLEER. Trimming cost V 4 bases and J 4 bases; bases outside gene matches: 16. CDR3 in DNA: TGCGCCAGCAGCCCAGAACCCGGGGGGAGCGCGGCTTACGAGCAGTACTTC. Translation: CASSPEPGGSAAYEQYF.

Many counts were recorded for this clonotype. The chain recombines TRBV6-1 with TRBJ2-1; D is possibly TRBD2 (5 bases). The V gene lost 6 bases and the J gene lost 0 bases, with 15 bases spanning the gap. Germline V gives CDR1 MNHNS, CDR2 SASEGT. This CDR3 is built from 16 residues. The CDR3 here is CASSSASGSSYNEQFF. DNA of the CDR3: TGTGCCAGCAGCTCGGCGTCGGGGAGCTCCTACAATGAGCAGTTCTTC.

The CDR3 DNA is TGCAGTGCCACCTTGCAGGGTTTGGGCTATGGCTACACCTTC. Amino acid sequence: CSATLQGLGYGYTF. J is TRBJ1-2 and V is TRBV20-1, with TRBD1 as a possible D gene (5 bases). Per the germline V gene, CDR1 is DFQATT and CDR2 is SNEGSKA (reference sequence). V shed 6 bases and J shed 4 bases, with 18 bases lying between them. This CDR3 spans 14 amino acids.

The table lists this clonotype with a few counts. The chain has TRBV24-1 and TRBJ1-2; perhaps TRBD1 as D (6 bases). Looked up from germline, CDR1 is KGHDR and CDR2 is SFDVKD. This CDR3 comprises 16 residues. Trimming removed 4 bases at V and 3 bases at J, with 17 bases between. The CDR3 loop reads CATSDPAVSGDYGYTF. The CDR3 DNA reads as TGTGCCACCAGTGACCCTGCCGTTTCAGGGGACTATGGCTACACCTTC.